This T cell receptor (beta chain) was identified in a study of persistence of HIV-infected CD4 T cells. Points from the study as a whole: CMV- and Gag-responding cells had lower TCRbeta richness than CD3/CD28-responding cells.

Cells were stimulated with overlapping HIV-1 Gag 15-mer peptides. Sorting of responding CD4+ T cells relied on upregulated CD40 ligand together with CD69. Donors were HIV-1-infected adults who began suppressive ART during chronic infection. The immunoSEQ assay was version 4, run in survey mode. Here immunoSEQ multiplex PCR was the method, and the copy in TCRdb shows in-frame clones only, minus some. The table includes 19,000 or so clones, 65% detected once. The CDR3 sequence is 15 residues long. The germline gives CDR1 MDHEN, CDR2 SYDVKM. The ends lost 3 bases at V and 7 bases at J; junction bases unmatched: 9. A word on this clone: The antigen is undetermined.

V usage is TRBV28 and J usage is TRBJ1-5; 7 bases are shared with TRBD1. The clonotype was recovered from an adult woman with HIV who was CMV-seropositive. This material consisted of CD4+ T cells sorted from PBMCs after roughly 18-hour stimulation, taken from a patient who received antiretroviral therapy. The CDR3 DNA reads TGTGCCAGCAGTTTCCTACAGGGGTGGGGACAGCCCCAGCATTTT. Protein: CASSFLQGWGQPQHF. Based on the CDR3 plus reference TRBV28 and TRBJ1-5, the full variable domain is DVKVTQSSRYLVKRTGEKVFLECVQDMDHENMFWYRQDPGLGLRLIYFSYDVKMKEKGDIPEGYSVSREKKERFSLILESASTNQTSMYLCASSFLQGWGQPQHFGDGTRLSIL.